This T cell receptor beta chain was obtained from a study of OX40 agonist ivuxolimab in advanced cancers. The study's findings and limits: Normalized T-cell clonal expansion was also low in a subset of nonresponders.

TCRdb's table, derived via immunoSEQ multiplex PCR, lists solely in-frame clones and lacks some. The sample has about 98,000 clones, roughly nine tenths seen once. Germline CDR1 is SGHVS and CDR2 is FQNEAQ. The V end lost 5 bases, the J end lost 11 bases, and 11 bases lay between the germline ends. The CDR3 has 11 residues. A word on this clone: Its target is unknown.

The chain links TRBV7-8 to TRBJ2-3, with unresolved D. Sequencing was performed on CD4+ or CD8+ T cells sorted from blood, taken in a trial of the OX40 agonist ivuxolimab. The source of this sequence is an adult with an advanced solid tumor such as melanoma, head and neck, liver or kidney cancer. CDR3 nucleotide sequence: TGTGCCAGCAGCAAATCCACGGAGCAGTATTTT. Translating gives CASSKSTEQYF. The full variable domain, completed using reference TRBV7-8 and TRBJ2-3, is GAGVSQSPRYKVAKRGQDVALRCDPISGHVSLFWYQQALGQGPEFLTYFQNEAQLDKSGLPSDRFFAERPEGSVSTLKIQRTQQEDSAVYLCASSKSTEQYFGPGTRLTVL.